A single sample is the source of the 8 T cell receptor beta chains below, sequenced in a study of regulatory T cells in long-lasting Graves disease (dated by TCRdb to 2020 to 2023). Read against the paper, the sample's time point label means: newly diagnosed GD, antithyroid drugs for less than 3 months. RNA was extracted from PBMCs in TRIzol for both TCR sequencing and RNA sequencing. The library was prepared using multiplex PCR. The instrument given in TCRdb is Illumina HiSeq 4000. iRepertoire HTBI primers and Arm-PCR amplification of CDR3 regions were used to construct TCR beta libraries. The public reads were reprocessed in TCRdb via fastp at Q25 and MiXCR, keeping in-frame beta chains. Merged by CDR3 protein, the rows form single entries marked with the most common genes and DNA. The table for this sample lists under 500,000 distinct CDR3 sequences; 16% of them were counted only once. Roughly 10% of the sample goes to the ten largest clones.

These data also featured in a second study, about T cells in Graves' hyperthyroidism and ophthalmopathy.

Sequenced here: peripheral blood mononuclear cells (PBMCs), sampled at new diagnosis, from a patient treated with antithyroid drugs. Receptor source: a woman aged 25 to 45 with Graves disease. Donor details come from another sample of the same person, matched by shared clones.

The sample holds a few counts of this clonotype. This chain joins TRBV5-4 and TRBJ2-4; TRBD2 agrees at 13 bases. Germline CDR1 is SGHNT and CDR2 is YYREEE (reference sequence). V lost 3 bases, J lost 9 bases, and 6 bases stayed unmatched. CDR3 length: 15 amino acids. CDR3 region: CASSSGTSGEGIQYF. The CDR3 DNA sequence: TGTGCCAGCAGCTCGGGGACTAGCGGGGAGGGCATTCAGTACTTC.

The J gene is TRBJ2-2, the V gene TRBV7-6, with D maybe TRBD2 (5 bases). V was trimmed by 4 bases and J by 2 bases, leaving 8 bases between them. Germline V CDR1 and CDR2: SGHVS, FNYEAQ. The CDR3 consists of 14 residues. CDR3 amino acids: CASSSPGNTGELFF. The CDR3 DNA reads TGTGCCAGCAGCTCCCCGGGAAACACCGGGGAGCTGTTTTTT.

CDR3 nucleotides: TGTGCCAGCAGCCAAGTCCGAGGGCGCGGGAGGGAGACAGATACGCAGTATTTT. Amino acid sequence: CASSQVRGRGRETDTQYF. V and J are TRBV4-2 and TRBJ2-3; 9 nucleotides align to TRBD2. The CDR3 is 18 residues long. CDR1 is LGHNA, CDR2 YNFKEQ, per germline. V lost 1 base to trimming and J lost 3 bases; unmatched junction nucleotides: 11.

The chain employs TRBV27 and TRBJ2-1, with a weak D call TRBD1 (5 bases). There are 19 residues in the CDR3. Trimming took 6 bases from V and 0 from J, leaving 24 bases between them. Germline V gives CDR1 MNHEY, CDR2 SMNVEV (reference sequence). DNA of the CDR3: TGTGCCAGCAGCACAATCCAGACAGCTCAGTTTAGCTCCTACAATGAGCAGTTCTTC. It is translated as CASSTIQTAQFSSYNEQFF.

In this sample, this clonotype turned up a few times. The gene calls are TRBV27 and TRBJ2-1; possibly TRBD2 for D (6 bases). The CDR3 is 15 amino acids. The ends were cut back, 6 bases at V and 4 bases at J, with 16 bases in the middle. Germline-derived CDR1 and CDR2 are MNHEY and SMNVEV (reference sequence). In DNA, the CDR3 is TGTGCCAGCAGACTGGGACTCCCCGGGTACAATGAGCAGTTCTTC. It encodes CASRLGLPGYNEQFF.

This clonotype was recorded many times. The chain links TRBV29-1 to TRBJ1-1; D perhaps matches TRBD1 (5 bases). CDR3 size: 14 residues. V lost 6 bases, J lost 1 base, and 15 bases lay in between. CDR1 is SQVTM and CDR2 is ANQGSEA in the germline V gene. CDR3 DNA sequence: TGCAGCGTCCTCCGGGACCGACAGAACACTGAAGCTTTCTTT. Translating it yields CSVLRDRQNTEAFF.

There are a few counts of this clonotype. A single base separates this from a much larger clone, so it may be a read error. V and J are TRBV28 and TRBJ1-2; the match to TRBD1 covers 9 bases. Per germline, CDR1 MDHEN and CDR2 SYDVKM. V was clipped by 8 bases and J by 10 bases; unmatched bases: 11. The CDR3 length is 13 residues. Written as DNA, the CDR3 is TGTGCCAGCCGATCCGGGACAGGGAGTGACTACACCTTC. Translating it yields CASRSGTGSDYTF.

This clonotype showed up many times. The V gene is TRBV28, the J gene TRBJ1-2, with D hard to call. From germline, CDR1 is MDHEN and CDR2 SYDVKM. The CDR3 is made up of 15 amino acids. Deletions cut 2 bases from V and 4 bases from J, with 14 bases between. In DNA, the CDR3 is TGTGCCAGCAGTTTAGAAGGAGTCCCTCGCTATGGCTACACCTTC. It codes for CASSLEGVPRYGYTF.